The 21 T cell receptor beta chains reported below all come from one sample, sequenced in a study of blood T cell repertoires in COVID-19. Here immunoSEQ multiplex PCR was the method, and the copy in TCRdb shows in-frame clones only, minus some. The sample has approximately 280,000 clones, 90% seen once; the top ten hold about 1.5%. The sequenced material came from PBMCs or T cells enriched from blood (not recorded which). These receptors came from a woman between 18 and 29 years old with acute COVID-19.

This clone was found a few times. The chain uses TRBV11-3 and TRBJ2-1; 8 nucleotides agree with TRBD2. The germline V gene encodes CDR1 SGHNT and CDR2 YENEEA. V gave up 2 bases and J gave up 5 bases; unmatched junction bases: 11. The CDR3 totals 17 residues. Here the CDR3 reads CASSLNGRTSSDNEQFF. As DNA, the CDR3 is TGTGCCAGCAGCTTAAATGGTCGGACTAGCTCTGACAATGAGCAGTTCTTC.

In DNA form, the CDR3 reads TGCAGCGTTGGAACCCTAAGAGGGCACTACGAGCAGTACTTC. This encodes CSVGTLRGHYEQYF. This chain joins TRBV29-1 and TRBJ2-7, with D tentatively TRBD2 (5 bases). The germline V gene has CDR1 SQVTM and CDR2 ANQGSEA. V lost 4 bases to trimming and J lost 3 bases, with 16 bases between them. The CDR3 loop spans 14 amino acids.

The chain employs TRBV7-8 and TRBJ2-4; 9 bases align to TRBD1. V lost 2 bases and J lost 15; bases outside the gene matches: 8. Germline assignment: CDR1 SGHVS and CDR2 FQNEAQ. The CDR3 loop spans 13 amino acids. The DNA for the CDR3 is TGTGCCAGCAGCTTAAATCGACAGGGGGTGACGTACTTC. Translation gives CASSLNRQGVTYF. The full variable domain, rest sourced from reference TRBV7-8 and TRBJ2-4, is GAGVSQSPRYKVAKRGQDVALRCDPISGHVSLFWYQQALGQGPEFLTYFQNEAQLDKSGLPSDRFFAERPEGSVSTLKIQRTQQEDSAVYLCASSLNRQGVTYFGAGTRLSVL.

The chain couples TRBV5-4 to TRBJ2-5, with TRBD2 matching 11 bases. Germline-derived CDR1 and CDR2 are SGHNT and YYREEE (reference sequence). This CDR3 has 18 residues. Losses at the gene ends were 2 bases for V and 1 base for J; bases not matched to a gene: 10. The CDR3 nucleotides read TGTGCCAGCAGCTTCGGGACTAGCGGTTTGGGGTCCCAAGAGACCCAGTACTTC. Translated: CASSFGTSGLGSQETQYF.

The chain joins TRBV27 to TRBJ2-3; possible D gene TRBD1, 6 bases. In germline, CDR1 is MNHEY, CDR2 SMNVEV (reference sequence). V dropped 5 bases and J dropped 5 bases, with 14 bases sitting between them. The CDR3 runs 14 residues. This chain's CDR3 is CASSLRTALDTQYF. In nucleotides, the CDR3 is TGTGCCAGCAGTCTAAGGACAGCGTTAGATACGCAGTATTTT.

This sequence joins TRBV3-1 (or the pseudogene TRBV3-2) and TRBJ1-6; D is undetermined. The CDR3 is 13 amino acids. CDR1 is LGHDT, CDR2 YNNKEL, per germline (reference sequence). V shed 2 bases and J shed 9 bases, with 8 bases lying between them. The CDR3 nucleotides read TGTGCCAGCAGCCAACAAGGAGGTTCACCCCTCCACTTT. This gives the protein CASSQQGGSPLHF.

The chain links TRBV9 to TRBJ2-7; D is possibly TRBD1 (5 bases). The CDR3 runs 13 residues. Germline CDR1 and CDR2: SGDLS and YYNGEE. V gave up 1 base and J gave up 6 bases, with 11 bases separating them. The CDR3 loop reads CASSVTTVGEQYF. DNA of the CDR3: TGTGCCAGCAGCGTAACGACAGTGGGCGAGCAGTACTTC.

The chain is built from TRBV2 and TRBJ1-5; possible D gene TRBD1, 6 bases. Germline assignment: CDR1 SNHLY and CDR2 FYNNEI. The CDR3 loop spans 10 amino acids. Deletions cut 4 bases from V and 14 bases from J, with 9 bases between. The CDR3 spells CASSGNREHF. The CDR3 DNA sequence: TGTGCCAGCAGTGGTAACAGGGAGCATTTT.

The rearrangement joins TRBV18 to TRBJ1-3, with D perhaps TRBD1 (5 bases). Germline CDR1 is KGHSH and CDR2 is LQKENI. The length of the CDR3 is 15 residues. Trimming shortened V by 2 bases and J by 4 bases, and 12 bases separated the two germline ends. The CDR3 is CASSPFDSEGNTIYF. The CDR3 DNA reads TGTGCCAGCTCACCATTTGACAGCGAAGGAAACACCATATATTTT.

This clone has a single count. This rearrangement joins TRBV11-2 to TRBJ2-3, with 9 bases identical to TRBD2. This CDR3 has 15 residues. V gave up 1 base and J gave up 4 bases; unmatched junction bases: 3. Germline loops: CDR1 SGHAT, CDR2 FQNNGV. The CDR3 sequence is CASSLGSSGADTQYF. The DNA of the CDR3 is TGTGCCAGCAGCTTAGGGTCTAGCGGGGCAGATACGCAGTATTTT.

The V and J genes are TRBV5-5 and TRBJ1-5; D gene unclear. Deletions cut 1 base from V and 6 bases from J, with 5 bases between. Germline V gene data show CDR1 as SGHKS and CDR2 as YYEKEE (reference sequence). The CDR3 covers 12 residues. The CDR3: CASSLTGQPQHF. In DNA, the CDR3 is TGTGCCAGCAGCTTGACGGGTCAGCCCCAGCATTTT.

V is TRBV4-3 and J is TRBJ2-7, with TRBD2 matching over 8 bases. Germline V gene sequence: CDR1 LGHNA, CDR2 YSLEER. This CDR3 spans 17 amino acids. V trimming: 1 base; J trimming: 0 bases; junction bases outside the gene matches: 8. The CDR3 sequence: CASSQVLSGTPSYEQYF. CDR3 bases: TGCGCCAGCAGCCAAGTCCTTAGCGGGACCCCCTCCTACGAGCAGTACTTC.

The chain is built from TRBV27 and TRBJ1-2, with D perhaps TRBD1 (6 bases). CDR1 MNHEY and CDR2 SMNVEV come from the germline V gene (reference sequence). This CDR3 contains 14 residues. Deletions cut 6 bases from V and 4 bases from J, with 15 bases between. As DNA, the CDR3 is TGTGCCAGCAGGCCTGGGGACACCCCCTATGGCTACACCTTC. Protein sequence: CASRPGDTPYGYTF.

The chain employs TRBV4-3 and TRBJ1-2, with unresolved D. The germline V gene encodes CDR1 LGHNA and CDR2 YSLEER. V lost 0 bases, J lost 2 bases, and 13 bases lay in between. The CDR3 covers 16 residues. CDR3 in amino acids: CASSQEMRVSNYGYTF. The CDR3 nucleotides read TGCGCCAGCAGCCAAGAAATGAGGGTGTCCAACTATGGCTACACCTTC.

This clone was seen a single time. The rearrangement uses TRBV28 and TRBJ1-5; D gene unclear. The germline CDR1 and CDR2 sequences are MDHEN and SYDVKM. This CDR3 is 16 amino acids long. Trimming stripped 8 bases from V and 3 bases from J, with 20 bases between. This CDR3 reads CASVPGLSESNQPQHF. CDR3 DNA sequence: TGTGCCAGCGTACCCGGGTTATCCGAATCCAATCAGCCCCAGCATTTT.

Regarding this clone: The sample carries other DNA sequences with the same CDR3. The chain combines TRBV7-2 with TRBJ1-1; TRBD1 is a possible D gene (6 bases). The germline V gene has CDR1 SGHTA and CDR2 FQGNSA. The CDR3 runs to 15 residues. V lost 5 bases to trimming and J lost 0 bases, with 13 bases between them. CDR3 DNA sequence: TGTGCCAGCAGCACGCCTACAGGGCTGAACACTGAAGCTTTCTTT. Translating gives CASSTPTGLNTEAFF.

A single count supports this clone. The rearrangement links TRBV27 to TRBJ2-1; TRBD2 matches at 15 bases. V gave up 4 bases and J gave up 6 bases; unmatched junction bases: 10. The CDR3 runs to 18 residues. The germline CDR1 and CDR2 sequences are MNHEY and SMNVEV (reference sequence). The CDR3 region is CASSWRRTSGRGGNEQFF. The CDR3 DNA sequence: TGTGCCAGCAGTTGGAGACGGACTAGCGGGAGGGGTGGCAATGAGCAGTTCTTC.

This chain links TRBV19 with TRBJ1-4, with a possible D match to TRBD1 (5 bases). V gave up 3 bases and J gave up 10 bases, with 12 bases separating them. Germline CDR1 LNHDA, CDR2 SQIVND (reference sequence). The CDR3 sequence is 13 residues long. CDR3 nucleotide sequence: TGTGCCAGTAGTATTTCCATCCAGGGAAAACTGTTTTTT. Encoded protein: CASSISIQGKLFF.

The chain carries TRBV19 and TRBJ1-1; D not resolved. The CDR3 is made up of 15 amino acids. Trimming left V 5 bases short and J 0 bases short, with 13 bases between. Germline CDR1 is LNHDA and CDR2 is SQIVND (reference sequence). The CDR3 loop reads CASSFRAGMNTEAFF. The CDR3 nucleotides are TGTGCCAGTAGTTTTAGAGCAGGTATGAACACTGAAGCTTTCTTT.

The chain couples TRBV4-1 to TRBJ2-7; tentatively, D is TRBD2 (6 bases). The CDR3 contains 15 residues. V lost 0 bases, J lost 0 bases, and 9 bases lay in between. Per germline, CDR1 MGHRA and CDR2 YSYEKL. This CDR3 reads CASSQEPGVSYEQYF. CDR3 nucleotides: TGCGCCAGCAGCCAAGAACCGGGGGTCTCCTACGAGCAGTACTTC.

This sequence joins TRBV6-2 or TRBV6-3 and TRBJ2-1, with 8 bases identical to TRBD2. The V gene end was trimmed by 4 bases and the J gene end by 0 bases; junction bases not matched to a gene: 5. Germline lookup yields CDR1 MNHEY and CDR2 SVGEGT. The CDR3 contains 16 residues. The CDR3 sequence: CASSLLAGSSYNEQFF. CDR3 DNA sequence: TGTGCCAGCAGTTTGTTAGCGGGGAGCTCCTACAATGAGCAGTTCTTC.